These 25 T cell receptor beta chains were all obtained from the same sample, sequenced in a study of blood T cell repertoires in COVID-19. Using immunoSEQ multiplex PCR, the repertoire was profiled, and TCRdb retains in-frame clones only, with some absent. Of approximately 260,000 clones detected, around 86% appear once; the ten largest clones hold 3.6%. The sample comprised peripheral blood. The receptors were gathered from a man between 18 and 29 years old with active or convalescent COVID-19.

V gene TRBV5-1 combines with J gene TRBJ2-2; D is undetermined. The CDR3 is 13 residues long. Between the trimmed V and J ends, which lost 0 bases and 4 bases, there was a span of 4 bases. Germline-derived CDR1 and CDR2 are SGHRS and YFSETQ. The CDR3 sequence: CASSLAVTGELFF. Here the CDR3 DNA reads TGCGCCAGCAGCTTGGCAGTCACCGGGGAGCTGTTTTTT.

This rearrangement joins TRBV3-1 (or the pseudogene TRBV3-2) to TRBJ1-1; possible D gene TRBD1, 5 bases. From germline, CDR1 is LGHDT and CDR2 YNNKEL (reference sequence). V was clipped by 0 bases and J by 3 bases, with 14 bases between them. CDR3 length: 16 residues. The CDR3 region has the DNA TGTGCCAGCAGCCAAGATTTCGGGGGAAGCGACACTGAAGCTTTCTTT. Protein: CASSQDFGGSDTEAFF.

This clone was counted between two and nine times. The chain recombines TRBV7-2 with TRBJ1-3; D gene uncertain. The germline V gene encodes CDR1 SGHTA and CDR2 FQGNSA. The length of the CDR3 is 15 residues. V gave up 3 bases and J gave up 0 bases, with 9 bases separating them. CDR3 coding DNA: TGTGCCAGCAGCTTCAAGAGTAACTCTGGAAACACCATATATTTT. Its translation: CASSFKSNSGNTIYF.

The chain links TRBV27 to TRBJ1-5, with 7 bases matching TRBD1. Germline CDR1 MNHEY, CDR2 SMNVEV (reference sequence). The trim removed 2 bases at V and 4 bases at J, leaving 8 bases unmatched. The CDR3 has 16 residues. The CDR3 region is CASSLMSGTVNQPQHF. The CDR3 DNA is TGTGCCAGCAGTTTAATGTCTGGGACAGTAAATCAGCCCCAGCATTTT.

This chain links TRBV5-1 with TRBJ1-1; D is perhaps TRBD1 (6 bases). The CDR3 is 15 amino acids. Trimming removed 1 base from V and 1 base from J, with 11 bases in between. CDR1 SGHRS and CDR2 YFSETQ come from the germline V gene. The CDR3 here is CASSLLGGQNTEAFF. Here the CDR3 DNA reads TGCGCCAGCAGCTTGCTTGGGGGACAGAACACTGAAGCTTTCTTT.

The V gene is TRBV7-9, the J gene TRBJ2-7; D remains unclear. V lost 11 bases and J 4 bases, leaving 24 bases between the germline ends. CDR3 size: 15 residues. Germline CDR1 SEHNR, CDR2 FQNEAQ (reference sequence). CDR3 DNA: TGTGCCGGAAACTCGCCCGCGACATTTAGGTACGAGCAGTACTTC. This sequence encodes CAGNSPATFRYEQYF.

The chain joins TRBV2 to TRBJ1-2, with 8 positions matching TRBD1. CDR1 SNHLY and CDR2 FYNNEI come from the germline V gene. V shed 4 bases and J 13 bases; nucleotides not matched to a gene: 5. This CDR3 has 11 residues. CDR3 sequence (DNA): TGTGCCAGCAGTGCAGACAGGGGACCCACCTTC. It specifies CASSADRGPTF.

The genes are TRBV3-1 (or the pseudogene TRBV3-2) and TRBJ2-3, with 10 bases lining up with TRBD2. This CDR3 has 15 residues. The germline gives CDR1 LGHDT, CDR2 YNNKEL (reference sequence). The ends lost 5 bases at V and 0 bases at J; junction bases unmatched: 2. The CDR3 protein is CASSSTSGSTDTQYF. CDR3 in DNA: TGTGCCAGCAGCTCGACTAGCGGGAGCACAGATACGCAGTATTTT.

This clone is a singleton in its sample. This rearrangement joins TRBV7-6 to TRBJ2-2, with 10 bases matching TRBD1. Trimming took 5 bases from V and 1 from J; bases not matched to a gene: 4. Germline-derived CDR1 and CDR2 are SGHVS and FNYEAQ. The CDR3 is 16 amino acids. Written as DNA, the CDR3 is TGTGCCAGCAGCCAGGGGGACAGGGGGAACACCGGGGAGCTGTTTTTT. Protein sequence: CASSQGDRGNTGELFF.

The chain uses TRBV7-6 and TRBJ1-3; D is uncertain. This CDR3 is 16 amino acids long. The germline CDR1 and CDR2 sequences are SGHVS and FNYEAQ. The germline V and J ends were trimmed by 1 base and 0 bases, with 10 bases remaining between them. The CDR3, as DNA: TGTGCCAGCAGCTTAGAGCGCGGCTTCTCTGGAAACACCATATATTTT. Protein sequence: CASSLERGFSGNTIYF.

CDR3 sequence reads: CAISGRVQAGELFF. DNA for the CDR3: TGTGCCATCAGTGGCAGAGTCCAGGCCGGGGAGCTGTTTTTT. V and J are TRBV10-3 and TRBJ2-2, with D uncertain. The V end lost 4 bases, the J end lost 6 bases, and 12 bases lay between the germline ends. The CDR3 contains 14 residues. Germline lookup yields CDR1 ENHRY and CDR2 SYGVKD.

The chain couples TRBV5-4 to TRBJ2-1; D ambiguous. CDR1 is SGHNT, CDR2 YYREEE, per germline (reference sequence). V gave up 3 bases and J gave up 0 bases, with 13 bases separating them. This CDR3 comprises 16 residues. CDR3: CASSSQSRSSYNEQFF. CDR3 DNA sequence: TGTGCCAGCAGCTCCCAATCGAGGAGCTCCTACAATGAGCAGTTCTTC. Full variable domain (missing parts from reference TRBV5-4 and TRBJ2-1): ETGVTQSPTHLIKTRGQQVTLRCSSQSGHNTVSWYQQALGQGPQFIFQYYREEENGRGNFPPRFSGLQFPNYSSELNVNALELDDSALYLCASSSQSRSSYNEQFFGPGTRLTVL.

The chain is built from TRBV9 and TRBJ2-7; D might be TRBD2 (5 bases). The germline V gene has CDR1 SGDLS and CDR2 YYNGEE. This CDR3 has 15 residues. The V and J ends lost 3 bases and 7 bases respectively, with 20 bases between them. CDR3 sequence (DNA): TGTGCCAGCAGCGAGTTTGGCAGCCTGACGGGGGAGCAGTACTTC. Amino acid sequence: CASSEFGSLTGEQYF.

This clone was detected only once. The chain has TRBV11-2 and TRBJ2-2, with D uncertain. The CDR3 has 12 amino acids. The V gene's germline CDR1 is SGHAT and CDR2 FQNNGV. Trimming stripped 1 base from V and 9 bases from J, with 6 bases between. CDR3 amino acids: CASSLGARELFF. CDR3 in DNA: TGTGCCAGCAGCTTAGGAGCCAGGGAGCTGTTTTTT.

The chain combines TRBV9 with TRBJ1-5; the match to TRBD1 covers 7 bases. Losses at the gene ends were 3 bases for V and 5 bases for J; bases not matched to a gene: 2. This CDR3 has 13 residues. CDR1 SGDLS and CDR2 YYNGEE come from the germline V gene. DNA of the CDR3: TGTGCCAGCAGCGCACAGGGGCATCAGCCCCAGCATTTT. Its translation is CASSAQGHQPQHF.

The chain employs TRBV19 and TRBJ2-6; TRBD2 matches 7 bases. The germline V gene has CDR1 LNHDA and CDR2 SQIVND (reference sequence). This CDR3 is built from 16 residues. Trimming cost V 0 bases and J 2 bases; bases outside gene matches: 1. The CDR3 DNA sequence: TGTGCCAGTAGTATAGAGGGAGGGACTGGGGCCAACGTCCTGACTTTC. Amino acid sequence: CASSIEGGTGANVLTF.

The chain uses TRBV30 and TRBJ2-5; possibly TRBD1 for D (5 bases). CDR1 GTSNPN and CDR2 SVGIG come from the germline V gene (reference sequence). This CDR3 has 17 residues. Between the trimmed V and J ends, which lost 1 base and 0 bases, there was a span of 18 bases. CDR3 in amino acids: CAWSGELRVTYQETQYF. For the CDR3, the DNA is TGTGCCTGGAGTGGGGAACTCAGGGTTACTTACCAAGAGACCCAGTACTTC. The full variable domain, its missing parts supplied by reference TRBV30 and TRBJ2-5, is SQTIHQWPATLVQPVGSPLSLECTVEGTSNPNLYWYRQAAGRGLQLLFYSVGIGQISSEVPQNLSASRPQDRQFILSSKKLLLSDSGFYLCAWSGELRVTYQETQYFGPGTRLLVL.

This clone appeared once. The CDR3 DNA follows: TGCGCCAGCAGCCAAACAGGGGCTGAGTGGCAGTATTTT. Its protein product is CASSQTGAEWQYF. This chain links TRBV4-1 with TRBJ2-3, with 7 nucleotides matching TRBD1. The J segment lost 11 bases and the V segment lost 2 bases, leaving 7 bases of the junction unmatched. Germline CDR1 is MGHRA and CDR2 is YSYEKL. The length of the CDR3 is 13 residues.

This clone was seen a few times. The chain links TRBV7-6 to TRBJ2-7; the D gene is possibly TRBD2 (5 bases). Germline CDR1 is SGHVS and CDR2 is FNYEAQ. V was shortened by 5 bases and J by 5 bases, with 10 bases between the two germline ends. The CDR3 covers 12 residues. In DNA, the CDR3 is TGTGCCAGCAGCACTAGGGCAGACGAGCAGTACTTC. Translated: CASSTRADEQYF.

DNA of the CDR3: TGTGCCAGCAGTTCCCCCGGGAGACACACTGAAGCTTTCTTT. This translates into CASSSPGRHTEAFF. This chain connects TRBV6-5 to TRBJ1-1; D is undetermined. CDR1 and CDR2 (germline): MNHEY, SVGAGI. The CDR3 is made up of 14 amino acids. Trimming cost V 4 bases and J 3 bases, with 12 bases left between them.

The chain combines TRBV7-6 with TRBJ1-1; perhaps TRBD1 as D (5 bases). The CDR3 spans 15 residues. Germline V lookup: CDR1 SGHVS, CDR2 FNYEAQ. Trimming pared 2 bases from V and 1 base from J, leaving 11 bases between. The CDR3 spells CASSLIGGQNTEAFF. The DNA for the CDR3 is TGTGCCAGCAGCTTAATCGGGGGTCAGAACACTGAAGCTTTCTTT.

This clone has at least ten counts. V is TRBV16 and J is TRBJ2-2; D possibly corresponds to TRBD1 (5 bases). V shed 0 bases and J shed 6 bases, with 8 bases lying between them. Germline V gene lookup returns CDR1 KGHSY and CDR2 FQNENV. The CDR3 spans 14 residues. For the CDR3, the DNA is TGTGCCAGCAGCCAATCAGGGGTATCCGGGGAGCTGTTTTTT. As protein: CASSQSGVSGELFF.

This clone appeared once. V and J are TRBV29-1 and TRBJ1-2; 9 nucleotides agree with TRBD1. The CDR3 length is 15 residues. The J segment lost 7 bases and the V segment lost 6 bases, leaving 15 bases of the junction unmatched. Germline assignment: CDR1 SQVTM and CDR2 ANQGSEA. In nucleotides, the CDR3 is TGCAGCGTAACCATACGGACAGGGGAGGAGGGTGGCTACACCTTC. Amino acid sequence: CSVTIRTGEEGGYTF.

The genes are TRBV5-4 and TRBJ2-1; 8 nucleotides match TRBD1. J was trimmed by 10 bases and V by 4 bases; bases with no gene match: 13. CDR3 length: 15 amino acids. Germline values: CDR1 SGHNT, CDR2 YYREEE (reference sequence). The CDR3 is CASSQGSTGGFEQFF. CDR3 nucleotide sequence: TGTGCCAGCAGCCAGGGATCAACAGGGGGATTCGAGCAGTTCTTC.

The V and J genes are TRBV5-6 and TRBJ1-2; no clear D gene. Trimming left V 6 bases short and J 8 bases short, with 14 bases between. Germline V gene data show CDR1 as SGHDT and CDR2 as YYEEEE. The CDR3 runs 12 residues. In nucleotides, the CDR3 is TGTGCCAGCACCAATATTGCGGGAGGCTACACCTTC. The encoded protein is CASTNIAGGYTF.